These 14 T cell receptor beta chains were all obtained from the same sample, sequenced in a study of neurological immune-mediated disorders. MiXCR was run by TCRdb on the 5' RACE reads, yielding one entry per CDR3 protein. Here the sample spans nearly 60,000 distinct CDR3 sequences, approximately 3.1% being singletons. Sequencing was carried out using PBMCs. Receptors were obtained from a woman aged 55-69 years with multiple sclerosis.

This clonotype was counted at least ten times. The chain combines TRBV2 with TRBJ2-1, with 12 bases identical to TRBD2. Losses at the gene ends were 6 bases for V and 10 bases for J; bases not matched to a gene: 10. The germline CDR1 and CDR2 sequences are SNHLY and FYNNEI. The CDR3 covers 15 residues. This chain's CDR3 is CASRGGLAGTIEQFF. In DNA, the CDR3 is TGTGCCAGCAGAGGTGGACTAGCGGGAACTATAGAGCAGTTCTTC.

This clonotype has a handful of counts. V gene TRBV5-4 combines with J gene TRBJ2-1, with 9 bases fitting TRBD2. The J segment lost 9 bases and the V segment lost 1 base, leaving 5 bases of the junction unmatched. The CDR3 is 14 residues long. Germline V gives CDR1 SGHNT, CDR2 YYREEE (reference sequence). Here the CDR3 DNA reads TGTGCCAGCAGCTTGCGGCGGGGGGGCGGTGAGCAGTTCTTC. Translating gives CASSLRRGGGEQFF.

The chain joins TRBV20-1 to TRBJ2-5; 14 nucleotides line up with TRBD2. J gave up 4 bases and V 1 base, and 11 bases lay outside the gene matches. The CDR3 contains 18 residues. Germline-derived CDR1 and CDR2 are DFQATT and SNEGSKA (reference sequence). DNA for the CDR3: TGCAGTGCTAGAGGCCTACCGGGACTAGCGGGAGAGGGAGAGACCCAGTACTTC. Translation gives CSARGLPGLAGEGETQYF.

In this sample, this clonotype turned up many times. This rearrangement joins TRBV9 to TRBJ2-7; D remains unclear. The length of the CDR3 is 14 residues. From germline, CDR1 is SGDLS and CDR2 YYNGEE. V was clipped by 3 bases and J by 2 bases, with 12 bases between them. Here the CDR3 DNA reads TGTGCCAGCAGCGCGACGACACCCCCCTACGAGCAGTACTTC. Translating gives CASSATTPPYEQYF. The full variable domain, in which reference TRBV9 and TRBJ2-7 provide the parts outside the CDR3, is DSGVTQTPKHLITATGQRVTLRCSPRSGDLSVYWYQQSLDQGLQFLIQYYNGEERAKGNILERFSAQQFPDLHSELNLSSLELGDSALYFCASSATTPPYEQYFGPGTRLTVT.

This clonotype appeared many times. This rearrangement joins TRBV5-1 to TRBJ1-2; a possible D gene is TRBD1 (5 bases). With 3 bases removed from V and 0 bases from J, the gap between germline ends came to 9 bases. This CDR3 is 14 amino acids long. Germline CDR1 is SGHRS and CDR2 is YFSETQ. The CDR3 loop is CASSSGTSNYGYTF. In nucleotides, the CDR3 is TGCGCCAGCAGCTCGGGGACTTCTAACTATGGCTACACCTTC.

This clonotype was detected ten times or more. The chain combines TRBV9 with TRBJ2-5; D could derive from TRBD1 or TRBD2 (5 bases each). CDR3 size: 14 residues. V lost 3 bases to trimming and J lost 5 bases, with 14 bases between them. CDR1 SGDLS and CDR2 YYNGEE come from the germline V gene. CDR3 protein: CASSGTGRGETQYF. The CDR3 DNA reads as TGTGCCAGCAGCGGGACCGGCCGGGGCGAGACCCAGTACTTC.

The sample holds a few counts of this clonotype. V gene TRBV12-3 or TRBV12-4 combines with J gene TRBJ1-5; no clear D. The CDR3 length is 13 residues. Deletions cut 8 bases from V and 1 base from J, with 9 bases between. The CDR3 sequence: CASANRSNQPQHF. The CDR3 bases are TGTGCCAGCGCGAATCGAAGCAATCAGCCCCAGCATTTT.

The sample holds many counts of this clonotype. The J gene is TRBJ2-7, the V gene TRBV6-2 or TRBV6-3; TRBD2 agrees at 8 bases. After removal of 8 bases from V and 4 bases from J, the junction contained 4 bases not matched to a gene. Per germline, CDR1 MNHEY and CDR2 SVGEGT. The CDR3 is 12 residues long. CDR3 in DNA: TGTGCCAGCCGAGAGCGGGGGTACGAGCAGTACTTC. It is translated as CASRERGYEQYF.

In its sample, this clonotype was seen many times. The J gene is TRBJ1-2, the V gene TRBV7-2; 9 positions agree with TRBD1. The CDR3 is 14 amino acids. Germline loops: CDR1 SGHTA, CDR2 FQGNSA. The V gene end was trimmed by 6 bases and the J gene end by 4 bases; junction bases not matched to a gene: 6. Here the CDR3 DNA reads TGTGCCAGCAGGGACCGGACAGGGGTCTATGGCTACACCTTC. It encodes CASRDRTGVYGYTF.

This clonotype was observed at least ten times. The CDR3 coding sequence is TGTGCCAGCAGCCAACAGGGTAACACTGAAGCTTTCTTT. Its translation: CASSQQGNTEAFF. This chain connects TRBV6-5 to TRBJ1-1; D is perhaps TRBD1 (6 bases). The CDR3 loop spans 13 amino acids. The germline V gene has CDR1 MNHEY and CDR2 SVGAGI. The ends were cut back, 6 bases at V and 2 bases at J, with 10 bases in the middle.

This clonotype was observed many times. The V and J genes are TRBV4-1 and TRBJ2-5, with a possible D match to TRBD1 (6 bases). This CDR3 has 15 amino acids. Germline V gives CDR1 MGHRA, CDR2 YSYEKL. Trimming stripped 0 bases from V and 4 bases from J, with 12 bases between. The CDR3 spells CASSQDGVGGETQYF. In DNA form, the CDR3 reads TGCGCCAGCAGCCAAGATGGGGTAGGGGGAGAGACCCAGTACTTC.

This clonotype was found many times. The chain recombines TRBV7-9 with TRBJ1-2; perhaps TRBD1 as D (6 bases). Germline CDR1 and CDR2: SEHNR and FQNEAQ (reference sequence). This CDR3 has 16 amino acids. The germline V and J ends were trimmed by 0 bases and 7 bases, with 18 bases remaining between them. The CDR3 DNA sequence: TGTGCCAGCAGCTTAGCCCCTGGCAGGGGCATGTTTGGCTACACCTTC. Encoded protein: CASSLAPGRGMFGYTF.

Many counts were recorded for this clonotype. The chain has TRBV7-9 and TRBJ1-1; tentative D call: TRBD1 (5 bases). The CDR3 is 14 amino acids. V was cut by 5 bases and J by 0 bases, with 10 bases left in between. Germline V gene sequence: CDR1 SEHNR, CDR2 FQNEAQ (reference sequence). The CDR3 nucleotides read TGTGCCAGCAGCCCGGGACTTATGAACACTGAAGCTTTCTTT. As protein: CASSPGLMNTEAFF.

This clonotype appeared many times. The rearrangement joins TRBV20-1 to TRBJ2-7; TRBD2 matches at 9 bases. There are 18 residues in the CDR3. Germline V CDR1 and CDR2: DFQATT, SNEGSKA (reference sequence). J lost 2 bases, V lost 2 bases, and 16 bases had no gene match. This CDR3 reads CSARSGGGAGGRTYEQYF. The CDR3 region has the DNA TGCAGTGCTAGATCCGGAGGTGGTGCGGGGGGGAGGACCTACGAGCAGTACTTC.